This is a list of T cell receptor beta chains from one sample in a study of PD-L1 blockade in urothelial cancer. Here immunoSEQ multiplex PCR was the method, and the copy in TCRdb shows in-frame clones only, minus some. Of some 45,000 clones in the sample, more than 70% were seen once. This material consisted of PBMCs, taken around atezolizumab (anti-PD-L1) treatment. The source is a man aged 55 to 70 with urothelial cancer. CDR3s include the opening cysteine and the closing phenylalanine or tryptophan. The order of the fields is D gene, J gene, clone size, V gene, CDR3 protein, CDR3 DNA. The D gene is left open where the match is weak. Clone size is not always given. Where it is, it says once, few, many or a class for expanded clones.

d_call: NA; j_call: TRBJ2-7; clone_size: NA; v_call: TRBV6-1; cdr3_aa: CASSGAAEQYF; cdr3_nt: TGTGCCAGCAGCGGAGCTGCGGAGCAGTACTTC
d_call: NA; j_call: TRBJ2-7; clone_size: NA; v_call: TRBV7-6; cdr3_aa: CASSTYRTSREQYF; cdr3_nt: TGTGCCAGCAGCACCTACAGGACCTCTCGGGAGCAGTACTTC
d_call: NA; j_call: TRBJ1-2; clone_size: NA; v_call: TRBV4-3; cdr3_aa: CASSHSGDRGYTF; cdr3_nt: TGCGCCAGCAGCCATTCGGGGGATCGCGGCTACACCTTC
d_call: TRBD1; j_call: TRBJ2-3; clone_size: NA; v_call: TRBV5-1; cdr3_aa: CASTETGGTDTQYF; cdr3_nt: TGCGCCAGCACAGAGACAGGGGGGACAGATACGCAGTATTTT
d_call: NA; j_call: TRBJ2-5; clone_size: NA; v_call: TRBV7-2; cdr3_aa: CASSKDRYQETQYF; cdr3_nt: TGTGCCAGCAGCAAAGACAGGTACCAAGAGACCCAGTACTTC
d_call: NA; j_call: TRBJ2-5; clone_size: NA; v_call: TRBV2; cdr3_aa: CASSVRGAGETQYF; cdr3_nt: TGTGCCAGCAGTGTCCGGGGGGCAGGGGAGACCCAGTACTTC
d_call: NA; j_call: TRBJ1-1; clone_size: NA; v_call: TRBV2; cdr3_aa: CASADPGGPEAFF; cdr3_nt: TGTGCCAGCGCGGACCCAGGAGGTCCTGAAGCTTTCTTT
d_call: NA; j_call: TRBJ2-6; clone_size: NA; v_call: TRBV7-9; cdr3_aa: CASSLVLPGANVLTF; cdr3_nt: TGTGCCAGCAGCTTAGTTCTTCCTGGGGCCAACGTCCTGACTTTC
d_call: NA; j_call: TRBJ1-1; clone_size: NA; v_call: TRBV4-1; cdr3_aa: CASSPRGEVTNTEAFF; cdr3_nt: TGCGCCAGCAGCCCAAGGGGCGAGGTAACGAACACTGAAGCTTTCTTT
d_call: NA; j_call: TRBJ1-1; clone_size: many; v_call: TRBV5-1; cdr3_aa: CASSLGQGKGGNTEAFF; cdr3_nt: TGCGCCAGCAGCTTGGGGCAGGGAAAGGGTGGGAACACTGAAGCTTTCTTT
d_call: NA; j_call: TRBJ2-4; clone_size: NA; v_call: TRBV29-1; cdr3_aa: CSVARVGGNIQYF; cdr3_nt: TGCAGCGTTGCCCGGGTCGGGGGAAACATTCAGTACTTC
d_call: TRBD1; j_call: TRBJ1-5; clone_size: NA; v_call: TRBV2; cdr3_aa: CASSPTGTGGRQPQHF; cdr3_nt: TGTGCCAGCAGCCCTACCGGGACAGGGGGCCGTCAGCCCCAGCATTTT
d_call: TRBD1; j_call: TRBJ2-7; clone_size: NA; v_call: TRBV5-1; cdr3_aa: CASSRGTGRDLSSYEQYF; cdr3_nt: TGCGCCAGCAGCCGAGGGACAGGCCGCGACCTAAGCTCCTACGAGCAGTACTTC